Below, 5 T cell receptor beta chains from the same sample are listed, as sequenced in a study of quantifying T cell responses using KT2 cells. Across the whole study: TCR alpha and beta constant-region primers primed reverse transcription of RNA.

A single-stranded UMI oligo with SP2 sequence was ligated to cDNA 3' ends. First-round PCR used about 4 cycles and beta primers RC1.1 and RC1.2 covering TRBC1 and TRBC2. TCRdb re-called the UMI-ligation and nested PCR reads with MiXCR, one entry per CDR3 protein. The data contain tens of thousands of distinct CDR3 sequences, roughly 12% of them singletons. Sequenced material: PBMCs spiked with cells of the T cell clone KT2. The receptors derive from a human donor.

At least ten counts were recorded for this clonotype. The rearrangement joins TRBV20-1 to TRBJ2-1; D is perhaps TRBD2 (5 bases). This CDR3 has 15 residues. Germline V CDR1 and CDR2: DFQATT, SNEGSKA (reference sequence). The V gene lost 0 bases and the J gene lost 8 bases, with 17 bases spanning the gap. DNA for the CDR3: TGCAGTGCTAGAGATCAGGTCAGGAGGTTTGATGAGCAGTTCTTC. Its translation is CSARDQVRRFDEQFF.

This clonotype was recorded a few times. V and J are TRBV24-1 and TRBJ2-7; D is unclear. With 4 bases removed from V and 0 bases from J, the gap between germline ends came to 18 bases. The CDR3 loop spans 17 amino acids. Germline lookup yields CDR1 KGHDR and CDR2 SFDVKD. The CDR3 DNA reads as TGTGCCACCAGTGAACTACTCAGTTTAAAAATCTCCTACGAGCAGTACTTC. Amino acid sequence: CATSELLSLKISYEQYF.

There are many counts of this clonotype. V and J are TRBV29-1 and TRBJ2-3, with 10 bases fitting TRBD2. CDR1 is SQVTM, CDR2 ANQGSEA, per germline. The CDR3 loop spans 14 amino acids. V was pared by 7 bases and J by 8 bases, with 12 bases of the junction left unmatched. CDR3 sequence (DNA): TGCAGCGCCCAACAAGCGGGAGGGCCTGGTACGCAGTATTTT. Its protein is CSAQQAGGPGTQYF.

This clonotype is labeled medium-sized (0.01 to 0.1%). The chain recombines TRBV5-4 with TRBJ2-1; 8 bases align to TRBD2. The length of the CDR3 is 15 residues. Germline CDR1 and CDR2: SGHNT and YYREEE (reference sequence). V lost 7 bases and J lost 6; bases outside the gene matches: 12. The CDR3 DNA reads TGTGCCAGCCGACTTGGGGGGACTAGGATCAATGAGCAGTTCTTC. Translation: CASRLGGTRINEQFF.

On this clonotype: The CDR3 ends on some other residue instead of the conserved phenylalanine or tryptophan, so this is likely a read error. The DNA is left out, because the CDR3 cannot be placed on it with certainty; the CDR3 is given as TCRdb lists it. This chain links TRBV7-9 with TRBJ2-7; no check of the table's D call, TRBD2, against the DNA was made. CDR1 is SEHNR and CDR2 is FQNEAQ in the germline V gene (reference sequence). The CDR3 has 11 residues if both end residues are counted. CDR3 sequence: CASSLGPGLLL.